This record looks at one T cell receptor (beta chain) sequence and its context. The sample holds a few counts of this clonotype. Its antigen target is currently unknown. Base quality data are lacking; no much larger clone is found one base away. The treatment or condition label corresponds to: approximately 9-day PBMC culture with coronavirus spike peptide pools or control peptides (ViraFEST assay). The study used the ViraFEST assay, which expanded antigen-specific T cells with peptide pools and then identified expanded clonotypes by TCR sequencing. The convalescent patients' positive SARS-CoV-2 PCR tests fell between March and December 2020, which was before the Alpha, Beta and Delta variants emerged in the United States. Each well held under 2.5 million PBMCs cultured in IMDM containing about 5% human AB serum and 9 to 10 IU/ml IL-2, with about 10 ug/ml peptide pools added. On days 3 and 7, half of the culture medium was replaced with fresh IL-2-containing medium. After around 10 days of culture, CD4+ T cells were isolated by negative selection with the EasySep CD4+ T cell isolation kit. PBMCs were separated from whole blood using Ficoll-Paque Plus gradient centrifugation and then either used fresh or cryopreserved at -140C. In general, triplicate wells were set up for every culture condition.

Libraries came from PCR. TCR sequencing of DNA from cultured CD4+ T cells used the Oncomine TCR Beta short-read assay at the Johns Hopkins FTIC core. Genomic DNA was extracted from the cultured CD4+ T cells with the QIAamp micro DNA kit. Oncomine TCR Beta libraries from cultured CD4+ T cells were pooled with unique dual indexes and sequenced on an Illumina iSeq 100. Concerning the study's data processing: Non-productive sequences were removed, and CDR3s that did not start with C, did not end with F or W, or were shorter than 7 amino acids were discarded. Antigen-specific clonotypes were identified with the MANAFEST web application by comparing peptide-stimulated wells with reference and other culture wells. Positive clones required FDR below 0.05, an odds ratio above 5, and productive frequency above 0.1% in at least two of three replicate wells. Clonotypes that were significantly expanded in both SARS-CoV-2 spike wells and at least one common cold coronavirus spike condition were defined as cross-reactive. Similarity between CDR3 sequences was evaluated in R version 3.6.1 using Levenshtein distances (stringdist) and unrooted phylogenetic trees (ape). The public reads were reprocessed in TCRdb via fastp at Q25 and MiXCR, keeping in-frame beta chains. Every distinct CDR3 protein forms one entry, paired with its most common genes and DNA. The V and J calls come from TCRdb's annotation, not from the publication. This sample has fewer than 20,000 distinct CDR3 sequences in its table, and 54% of those were observed once. The ten top clones hold around 21% of the sample.

The sample comes from a study of vaccination and CD4 T cells after COVID-19 (dated by TCRdb to the early 2020s). Regarding the complete study: SARS-CoV-2 positivity had been established in the convalescent patients by nasal swab PCR, and mild disease was recorded in several of these patients and severe disease in one. The cultures were stimulated with overlapping spike peptide pools from SARS-CoV-2 and from the common cold coronaviruses HCoV-NL63, HCoV-OC43 and HCoV-229E. The spike-specific CD4+ TCR repertoire was compared before and after mRNA vaccination in approximately 9 COVID-19 convalescent patients and several infection-naive healthy vaccine recipients. In the convalescent cohort there were six males and four females, among whom were two Hispanic individuals, seven Caucasians, two Asians and one multiracial person. Post-vaccine blood samples were taken a median of roughly 72 days after the second vaccine dose, with a range of roughly 13 to 250 days. Post-COVID blood samples from convalescent patients were collected a median of around 110 days after diagnosis, with a range of 35 to 161 days. Each participant got two doses of either the Pfizer-BioNTech BNT162b2 vaccine (n=8) or the Moderna mRNA-1273 vaccine (n=2). Control cultures used a CEFX viral epitope pool as positive control, an HIV-1 Nef peptide pool as negative control, or no peptide. Results the study describes overall, beyond this receptor: Nearly all vaccine-specific clones in convalescent patients (304 of 307) were mono-reactive for SARS-CoV-2 spike rather than cross-reactive with common cold coronaviruses. Among convalescent patients, a median around 89% of the SARS-CoV-2-reactive clones seen after vaccination appeared only after vaccination, which suggests priming specific to the vaccine. The median count of SARS-CoV-2-reactive clonotypes went up from 21 after infection to approximately 40 after vaccination, although the change was not significant. The number of convalescent patients in the study was relatively small, and the study did not examine early timepoints following natural infection.

V lost 5 bases and J lost 10 bases; the stretch between them is 12 bases long. The CDR3 holds 13 amino acids from the cysteine to the phenylalanine. CDR3 DNA only is kept here, 39 bases in frame from base 1. Taken from the germline V gene, the CDR1 and CDR2 loops are SGHTA and FQGNSA. The V gene is TRBV7-2 and the J gene is TRBJ1-6; no D gene call is confident. Sequencing was performed on CD4+ T cells from blood, cultured in vitro, taken before SARS-CoV-2 vaccination. The source of this sequence is a human donor who had recovered from COVID-19. The DNA is TGTGCCAGCAGCCCCCAGGCAGAATCACCCCTCCACTTT. It specifies CASSPQAESPLHF.